The entry below describes one T cell receptor (beta chain). This clone turned up a few times. Its cognate antigen has yet to be identified. No much larger clonotype is one base removed from it; base qualities were not supplied. These data belong to a study of beta chain features in type 1 diabetes (dated by TCRdb to 2017 to 2018). In terms of the full investigation: Patients and healthy donors did not differ in mean age, gender distribution, total cell number or subset yield. A total of 107,917,701 sorted cells were examined across all samples, and a strong correlation was observed between cell number per subset and RNA yield. In the study, recently diagnosed type 1 diabetes patients and matched healthy donors were compared on the TCRB repertoires of their sorted circulating CD4+ T cell subsets. Naive and central memory subsets were obtained from all 30 or so donors, but regulatory and stem cell-like memory subsets were isolated from only 8 patients and about 8 healthy donors.

Each donor gave one peripheral blood draw, averaging roughly 120 mL, which was collected into heparinised tubes. Using a panel that included CD45RO, CCR7, CD25, CD127, CD95 and CD27, naive, central memory, regulatory and stem cell-like memory CD4+ T cells were sorted on a BD FACSAria II. Purity was above 95% for every sorted population. PBMCs were isolated immediately by Lymphoprep density gradient centrifugation and stained directly without culture. To minimize batch effects, samples were stained and sorted in pairs, one healthy donor with one patient per experiment. Points the paper makes about the study in general: HLA sub-analyses involved small numbers of individuals, so any influence of HLA type on TCRB rearrangement remained unresolved. Shorter templates might have been favored by PCR, but patient and control samples were amplified and corrected together, so both groups would have been affected equally by any skew. Sequencing cDNA rather than genomic DNA could over-represent highly expressing activated cells, although activation and CD3 levels did not differ between groups. Naive, central memory and regulatory TCRB repertoires appeared to be more alike among patients than among healthy donors. Fewer insertions and more nucleotide deletions at VDJ recombination sites were observed in patients with type 1 diabetes, implying thymic rearrangement abnormalities. A moderate but significant shortening of TCRB CDR3 length was observed in type 1 diabetes patients in all four CD4+ subsets.

The entire amount of isolated RNA was reverse transcribed using the High Capacity cDNA Reverse Transcription Kit, so the sequenced TCRB transcripts were expressed ones. Deep immunoSEQ sequencing was applied to naive, central memory and regulatory T cell samples, giving an average of about 3.57 million total reads per sample. Sorted cells were lysed in RLT buffer and RNA was extracted with DNase-treated RNeasy Micro or Mini kits, depending on cell number. To prevent cross-contamination, each cell subset was processed individually, whereas patient and healthy donor samples were processed jointly. The immunoSEQ multiplex PCR was used to amplify TCRB sequences from cDNA, yielding 87-bp fragments that span the CDR3 region. Amplicons were sequenced on the Illumina HiSeq platform. The study's own analysis went as follows. Synthetic template baselines were used to correct PCR bias computationally, reads within Hamming distance 2 were collapsed together, and singletons that could not be merged were discarded. Reads were aligned to IMGT to assign V, D and J genes, CDR3 length, and insertions or deletions at six rearrangement sites. Within each subset, clonotype counts were normalized to sorted cell number, and only after that were true diversity and Gini coefficients computed with the tcR R package. The overlap coefficient, calculated on TCRB nucleotide sequences, was used to quantify repertoire sharing. TCRdb re-hosts the immuneACCESS table, in-frame sequences only. Its copies lack some clones; in the studies checked, an unresolved V gene accounts for under half of them, and the cause for the rest is not known. The V and J calls and clone size were taken over from that table, and D and trimming were inferred from the DNA. This sample gives over 150,000 clones in total; 10% to 13% of them show up just once. Approximately 0.5% of the sample is in the top ten clones.

As encoded in the germline V gene, CDR1 is MDHEN while CDR2 is SYDVKM. The junction carries 14 bases between V and J, which are trimmed by 6 bases and 2 bases respectively. The CDR3 contains 15 residues, cysteine and phenylalanine counted. Only the CDR3 DNA is retained, 45 bases long and in frame from the first base. The chain joins TRBV28 to TRBJ1-3; the D region possibly corresponds to TRBD1 (5 bases align). The receptor comes from a man aged 25 to 45 with type 1 diabetes. Sample: central memory CD4+ T cells from blood. The base sequence is TGTGCCAGCAGCCTTATAGGGGCTGCTGGAAACACCATATATTTT. It translates as CASSLIGAAGNTIYF.